The 22 T cell receptor beta chains listed next were all sequenced from one sample in a study of cytomegalovirus exposure and HLA in healthy donors. A multiplex PCR was run with 60 Vbeta primers and 13 Jbeta primers. Sequencing was performed with immunoSEQ multiplex PCR; in TCRdb, only in-frame clones are kept and a portion is missing. The sample includes 150,000 to 200,000 clones, roughly 82% of them seen just once. Sequencing used PBMCs. All receptors derive from a man aged 50-59 years in good health and CMV-seropositive.

V is TRBV18 and J is TRBJ1-1, with D maybe TRBD1 (5 bases). CDR1 KGHSH and CDR2 LQKENI come from the germline V gene. Trimming left V 3 bases short and J 3 bases short, with 23 bases between. The length of the CDR3 is 18 residues. The CDR3 DNA follows: TGTGCCAGCTCACCTCCGCCCGGGCGGGGGAGAGGGGACACTGAAGCTTTCTTT. It specifies CASSPPPGRGRGDTEAFF.

This clone was counted between two and nine times. The chain carries TRBV7-3 and TRBJ1-6, with D possibly TRBD1 on 6 matching bases. The V gene's germline CDR1 is SGHTA and CDR2 FQGTGA. CDR3 length: 15 amino acids. V lost 5 bases to trimming and J lost 10 bases, with 18 bases between them. The CDR3 nucleotides read TGTGCCAGCAGCCTCCTTCCAGGGACACGCTCACCCCTCCACTTT. Protein product: CASSLLPGTRSPLHF.

The rearrangement uses TRBV11-1 and TRBJ1-5; 7 nucleotides align to TRBD1. The CDR3 covers 13 residues. Trimming took 5 bases from V and 7 from J; bases not matched to a gene: 5. Per germline, CDR1 SGHAT and CDR2 FQDESV (reference sequence). CDR3 protein: CASSRQGGQPQHF. CDR3 sequence (DNA): TGTGCCAGCAGCCGACAGGGCGGACAGCCCCAGCATTTT.

The chain recombines TRBV28 with TRBJ1-4, with D maybe TRBD1 (5 bases). This CDR3 region has 15 residues. In germline, CDR1 is MDHEN, CDR2 SYDVKM. V dropped 4 bases and J dropped 2 bases, with 11 bases sitting between them. The CDR3 DNA is TGTGCCAGCAGTTCGATCAGGGTGACTAATGAAAAACTGTTTTTT. It translates to CASSSIRVTNEKLFF.

The CDR3 coding sequence is TGTGCCAGCAGCCCCGGGACAGGGATGGGCTACACCTTC. Its translation is CASSPGTGMGYTF. The rearrangement joins TRBV4-2 to TRBJ1-2; 9 nucleotides agree with TRBD1. CDR3 size: 13 residues. In germline, CDR1 is LGHNA, CDR2 YNFKEQ. V was pared by 4 bases and J by 8 bases, with 5 bases of the junction left unmatched.

The chain employs TRBV5-4 and TRBJ2-1; a weak D match, TRBD1 (5 bases). Trimming left V 0 bases short and J 2 bases short, with 15 bases between. The CDR3 has 17 amino acids. Germline V gene lookup returns CDR1 SGHNT and CDR2 YYREEE (reference sequence). The CDR3 nucleotides read TGTGCCAGCAGCTTGGCCCAAGTCAGGGCTACCTACAATGAGCAGTTCTTC. This encodes CASSLAQVRATYNEQFF.

The chain recombines TRBV6-5 with TRBJ2-7; D ambiguous. The CDR3 covers 13 residues. In germline, CDR1 is MNHEY, CDR2 SVGAGI. Deletions cut 7 bases from V and 9 bases from J, with 19 bases between. CDR3 loop: CASKRPTTTGQYF. Written as DNA, the CDR3 is TGTGCCAGCAAAAGACCCACTACGACGGGGCAGTACTTC.

This sequence joins TRBV28 and TRBJ1-2; D is unclear. Per germline, CDR1 MDHEN and CDR2 SYDVKM. This CDR3 has 12 residues. Trimming shortened V by 4 bases and J by 2 bases, and 5 bases separated the two germline ends. CDR3 residues: CASSSRNYGYTF. As DNA, the CDR3 is TGTGCCAGCAGTTCGAGAAACTATGGCTACACCTTC.

This clone has only a few counts. The chain couples TRBV29-1 to TRBJ2-3, with D unclear. Trimming shortened V by 3 bases and J by 0 bases, and 4 bases separated the two germline ends. Germline loops: CDR1 SQVTM, CDR2 ANQGSEA. The CDR3 is 12 amino acids. DNA of the CDR3: TGCAGCGTTGAGGCTAGCACAGATACGCAGTATTTT. Residues: CSVEASTDTQYF.

The CDR3 here is CASSPMTISGEQYF. The CDR3 bases are TGCGCCAGCAGCCCTATGACCATTTCGGGGGAGCAGTACTTC. The chain links TRBV5-1 to TRBJ2-7; D is possibly TRBD2 (5 bases). CDR1 is SGHRS, CDR2 YFSETQ, per germline. CDR3 length: 14 residues. Trimming removed 4 bases at V and 7 bases at J, with 18 bases between.

V and J are TRBV6-1 and TRBJ2-7; TRBD2 matches 7 bases. CDR3 size: 14 residues. The V segment lost 5 bases and the J segment 7 bases; nucleotides outside the gene matches: 11. CDR1 is MNHNS, CDR2 SASEGT, per germline. The CDR3 sequence: CASSPRAGVVEQYF. DNA for the CDR3: TGTGCCAGCAGTCCCAGGGCGGGAGTGGTTGAGCAGTACTTC.

The chain couples TRBV4-1 to TRBJ2-3; 10 positions match TRBD1. There are 17 residues in the CDR3. V gave up 1 base and J gave up 3 bases; unmatched junction bases: 7. Per the germline V gene, CDR1 is MGHRA and CDR2 is YSYEKL. The CDR3 region has the DNA TGCGCCAGCAGCCAAGCTCCCCCGGGACAGGGGACAGATACGCAGTATTTT. It yields the protein CASSQAPPGQGTDTQYF.

The chain joins TRBV5-4 to TRBJ1-2; perhaps TRBD1 as D (5 bases). Germline CDR1 and CDR2: SGHNT and YYREEE (reference sequence). This CDR3 spans 15 amino acids. V lost 4 bases to trimming and J lost 5 bases, with 18 bases between them. CDR3 sequence: CASSQQMGGGYGYTF. The CDR3 nucleotides are TGTGCCAGCAGCCAACAGATGGGGGGGGGATATGGCTACACCTTC.

The V call is TRBV25-1, the J call TRBJ2-2, with D uncertain. Trimming removed 2 bases from V and 0 bases from J, with 7 bases in between. There are 15 residues in the CDR3. Germline lookup yields CDR1 MGHDK and CDR2 SYGVNS. This CDR3 is CASSEPRSNTGELFF. Here the CDR3 DNA reads TGTGCCAGCAGTGAACCACGGTCGAACACCGGGGAGCTGTTTTTT.

In this sample, this clone turned up once. This sequence joins TRBV6-5 and TRBJ2-4; D unclear. Germline V lookup: CDR1 MNHEY, CDR2 SVGAGI. The CDR3 is 16 residues long. The ends were cut back, 0 bases at V and 0 bases at J, with 9 bases in the middle. The CDR3 bases are TGTGCCAGCAGTTACTCCCCGTCAGTAGCCAAAAACATTCAGTACTTC. This encodes CASSYSPSVAKNIQYF.

J is TRBJ2-7 and V is TRBV4-2, with TRBD2 identical over 7 bases. Germline V gene sequence: CDR1 LGHNA, CDR2 YNFKEQ. The V and J ends lost 0 bases and 2 bases, in that order; junction bases with no gene match: 7. This CDR3 region has 16 residues. The CDR3, as DNA: TGTGCCAGCAGCCAAGATGCAAGCGGGACGACCTACGAGCAGTACTTC. Protein sequence: CASSQDASGTTYEQYF.

The rearrangement links TRBV19 to TRBJ2-7; 7 nucleotides match TRBD2. The CDR3 runs 14 residues. The germline V gene encodes CDR1 LNHDA and CDR2 SQIVND (reference sequence). Unmatched junction bases numbered 13, after V lost 5 bases and J lost 9 bases. As DNA, the CDR3 is TGTGCCAGTAGTTCCCGGGCGGGAGTCGGTGGGCAGTACTTC. It translates to CASSSRAGVGGQYF. Complete variable domain (other parts from reference TRBV19 and TRBJ2-7): DGGITQSPKYLFRKEGQNVTLSCEQNLNHDAMYWYRQDPGQGLRLIYYSQIVNDFQKGDIAEGYSVSREKKESFPLTVTSAQKNPTAFYLCASSSRAGVGGQYFGPGTRLTVT.

This clone has a single count. This chain connects TRBV30 to TRBJ2-7, with 8 bases fitting TRBD1. Germline V gene lookup returns CDR1 GTSNPN and CDR2 SVGIG (reference sequence). Losses at the gene ends were 8 bases for V and 9 bases for J; bases not matched to a gene: 12. The CDR3 extends over 12 amino acids. The CDR3 bases are TGTGCCAGTCGGACAGGGAGCTTGGGGCAGTACTTC. Translated: CASRTGSLGQYF.

The genes are TRBV1 and TRBJ2-7; the DNA was not compared with TRBD1, the D call given in the table. TRBV1 is a known pseudogene. The CDR3 runs to 13 residues. The CDR3 spells CTSSQVEGAEQYF. In nucleotides, the CDR3 is TGCACCAGCAGCCAGGTTGAGGGGGCCGAGCAGTACTTC.

In the case of this clone: Additional DNA sequences in this sample encode the identical CDR3. This chain links TRBV30 with TRBJ1-6, with TRBD1 as a possible D gene (5 bases). V was pared by 3 bases and J by 10 bases, with 16 bases between. The germline V gene encodes CDR1 GTSNPN and CDR2 SVGIG (reference sequence). The CDR3 spans 14 residues. For the CDR3, the DNA is TGTGCCTGGAGAATGGGGCAGTTGGACTCACCCCTCCACTTT. Translation gives CAWRMGQLDSPLHF.

V is TRBV5-1 and J is TRBJ2-1; TRBD1 might be the D (5 bases). V was cut by 4 bases and J by 7 bases, with 15 bases left in between. In germline, CDR1 is SGHRS, CDR2 YFSETQ. This CDR3 spans 14 amino acids. The CDR3 reads CASSPDAGKNEQFF. CDR3 nucleotides: TGCGCCAGCAGCCCTGACGCAGGGAAGAATGAGCAGTTCTTC.

This clone was counted at least ten times. V usage is TRBV10-3 and J usage is TRBJ1-2; D possibly corresponds to TRBD1 (5 bases). This CDR3 is built from 14 residues. Germline V lookup: CDR1 ENHRY, CDR2 SYGVKD. V was shortened by 0 bases and J by 5 bases, with 10 bases between the two germline ends. CDR3 bases: TGTGCCATCAGTGAGTCGTTCCAGGGATATGGCTACACCTTC. It codes for CAISESFQGYGYTF.